This TCR beta chain derives from a study of blood T cells in healthy people across ages. From germline, CDR1 is LGHNA and CDR2 YNFKEQ. The CDR3 contains 14 residues. V dropped 0 bases and J dropped 7 bases, with 12 bases sitting between them. About 10 milliliters of peripheral blood were drawn from each donor into EDTA-treated tubes. Together with a sample-barcoded 5' primer, a J-beta primer mix was included in a second PCR lasting about 7 to 12 cycles. TCRdb fed the 5' RACE reads into MiXCR, producing one record per CDR3 protein. The repertoire includes 1.5 million to 2 million distinct CDR3 sequences, roughly 32% of them detected once, and around 10% sits in the top ten.

The receptor was isolated from a woman younger than 45 in good health. The chain has TRBV4-2 and TRBJ1-2; D unclear. The sample was blood. Here the CDR3 DNA reads TGTGCCAGCAGCCAAGAACCGGGGATTCCTGGCTACACCTTC. Translating it yields CASSQEPGIPGYTF.